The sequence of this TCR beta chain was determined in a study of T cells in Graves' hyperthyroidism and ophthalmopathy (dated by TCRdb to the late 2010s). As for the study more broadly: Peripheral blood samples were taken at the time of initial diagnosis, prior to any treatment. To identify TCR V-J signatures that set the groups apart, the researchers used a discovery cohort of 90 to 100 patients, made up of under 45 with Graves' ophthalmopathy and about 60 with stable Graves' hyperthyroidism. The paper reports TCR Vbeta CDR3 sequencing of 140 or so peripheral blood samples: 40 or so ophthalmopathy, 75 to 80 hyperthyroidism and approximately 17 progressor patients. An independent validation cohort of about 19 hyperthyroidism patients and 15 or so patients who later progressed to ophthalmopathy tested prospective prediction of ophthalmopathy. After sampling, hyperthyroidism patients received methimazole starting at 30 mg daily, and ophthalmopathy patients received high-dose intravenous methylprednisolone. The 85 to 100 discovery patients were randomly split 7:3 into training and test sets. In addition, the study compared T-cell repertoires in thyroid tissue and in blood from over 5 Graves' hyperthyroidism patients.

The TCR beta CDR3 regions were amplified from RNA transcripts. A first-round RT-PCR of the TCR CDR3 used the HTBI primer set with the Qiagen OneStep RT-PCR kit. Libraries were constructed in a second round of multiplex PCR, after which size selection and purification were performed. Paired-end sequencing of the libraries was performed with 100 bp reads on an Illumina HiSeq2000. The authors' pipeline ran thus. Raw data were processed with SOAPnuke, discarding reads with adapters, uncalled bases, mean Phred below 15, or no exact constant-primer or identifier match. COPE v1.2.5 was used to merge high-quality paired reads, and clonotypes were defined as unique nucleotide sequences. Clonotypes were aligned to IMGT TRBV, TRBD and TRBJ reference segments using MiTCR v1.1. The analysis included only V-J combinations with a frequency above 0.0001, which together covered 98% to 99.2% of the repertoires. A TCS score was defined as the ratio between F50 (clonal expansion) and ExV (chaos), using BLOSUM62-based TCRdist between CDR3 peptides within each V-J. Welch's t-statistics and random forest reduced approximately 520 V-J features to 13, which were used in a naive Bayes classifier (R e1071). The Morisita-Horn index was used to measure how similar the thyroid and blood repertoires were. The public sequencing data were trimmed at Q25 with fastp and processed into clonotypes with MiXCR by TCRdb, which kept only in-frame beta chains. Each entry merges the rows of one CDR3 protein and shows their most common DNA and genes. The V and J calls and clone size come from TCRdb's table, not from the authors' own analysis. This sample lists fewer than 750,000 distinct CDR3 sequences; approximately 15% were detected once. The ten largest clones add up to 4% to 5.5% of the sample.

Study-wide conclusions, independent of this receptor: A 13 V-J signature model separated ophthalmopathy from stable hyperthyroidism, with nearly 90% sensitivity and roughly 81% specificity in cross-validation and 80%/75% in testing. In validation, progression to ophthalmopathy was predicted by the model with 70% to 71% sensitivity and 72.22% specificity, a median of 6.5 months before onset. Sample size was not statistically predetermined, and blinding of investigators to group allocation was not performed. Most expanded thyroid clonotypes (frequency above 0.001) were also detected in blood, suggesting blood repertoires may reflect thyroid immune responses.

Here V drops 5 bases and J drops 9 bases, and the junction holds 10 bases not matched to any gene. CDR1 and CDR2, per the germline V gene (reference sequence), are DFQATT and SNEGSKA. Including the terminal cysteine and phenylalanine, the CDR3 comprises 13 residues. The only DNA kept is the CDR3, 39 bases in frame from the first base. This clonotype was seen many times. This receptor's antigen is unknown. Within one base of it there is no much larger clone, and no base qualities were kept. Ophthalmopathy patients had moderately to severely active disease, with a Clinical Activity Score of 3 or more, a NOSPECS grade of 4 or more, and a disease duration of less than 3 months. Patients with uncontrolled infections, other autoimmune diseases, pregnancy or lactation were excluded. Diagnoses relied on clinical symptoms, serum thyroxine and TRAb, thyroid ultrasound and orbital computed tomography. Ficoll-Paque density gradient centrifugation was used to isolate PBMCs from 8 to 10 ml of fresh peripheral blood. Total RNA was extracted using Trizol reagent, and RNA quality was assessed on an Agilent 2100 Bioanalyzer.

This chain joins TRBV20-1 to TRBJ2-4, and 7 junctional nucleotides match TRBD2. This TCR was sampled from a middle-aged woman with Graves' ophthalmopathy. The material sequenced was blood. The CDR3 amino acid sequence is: CSALVTGGSIQYF. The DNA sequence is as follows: TGCAGTGCTCTTGTCACGGGGGGAAGCATTCAGTACTTC.